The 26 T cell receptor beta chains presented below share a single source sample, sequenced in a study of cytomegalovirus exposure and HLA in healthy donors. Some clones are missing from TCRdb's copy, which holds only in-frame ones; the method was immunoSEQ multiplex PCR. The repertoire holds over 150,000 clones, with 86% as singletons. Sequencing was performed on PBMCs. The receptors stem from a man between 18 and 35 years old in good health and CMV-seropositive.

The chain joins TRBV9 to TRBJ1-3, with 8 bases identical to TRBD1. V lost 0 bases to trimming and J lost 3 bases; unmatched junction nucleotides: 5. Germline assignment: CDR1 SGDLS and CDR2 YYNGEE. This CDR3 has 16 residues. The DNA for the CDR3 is TGTGCCAGCAGCGTAGGGGGACAGGCATATGGAAACACCATATATTTT. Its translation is CASSVGGQAYGNTIYF. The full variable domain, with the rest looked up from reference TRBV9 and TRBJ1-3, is DSGVTQTPKHLITATGQRVTLRCSPRSGDLSVYWYQQSLDQGLQFLIQYYNGEERAKGNILERFSAQQFPDLHSELNLSSLELGDSALYFCASSVGGQAYGNTIYFGEGSWLTVV.

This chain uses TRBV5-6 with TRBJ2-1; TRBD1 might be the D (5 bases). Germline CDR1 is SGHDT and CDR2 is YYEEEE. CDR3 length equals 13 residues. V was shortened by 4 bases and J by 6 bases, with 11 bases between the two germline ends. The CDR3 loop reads CASSDRRRNEQFF. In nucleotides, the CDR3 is TGTGCCAGCAGCGACAGAAGACGCAATGAGCAGTTCTTC.

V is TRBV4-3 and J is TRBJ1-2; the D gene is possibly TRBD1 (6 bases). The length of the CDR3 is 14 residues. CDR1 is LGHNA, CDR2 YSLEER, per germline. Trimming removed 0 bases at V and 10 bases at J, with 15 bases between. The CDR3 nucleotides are TGCGCCAGCAGCCAAGATTTTAGGGACAAGACCTACACCTTC. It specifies CASSQDFRDKTYTF.

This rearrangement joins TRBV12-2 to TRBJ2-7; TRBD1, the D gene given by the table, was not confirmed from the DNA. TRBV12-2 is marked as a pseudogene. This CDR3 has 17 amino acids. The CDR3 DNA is TGTGCAAGTCGCCAAGACAGGGGCTCATCCTCTCCGGGGGAGCAGTACTTC. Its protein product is CASRQDRGSSSPGEQYF.

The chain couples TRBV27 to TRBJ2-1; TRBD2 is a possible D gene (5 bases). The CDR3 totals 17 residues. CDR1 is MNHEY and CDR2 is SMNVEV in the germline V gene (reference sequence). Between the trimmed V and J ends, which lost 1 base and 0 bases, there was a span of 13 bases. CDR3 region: CASSLWSGLHSYNEQFF. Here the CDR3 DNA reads TGTGCCAGCAGTTTATGGAGCGGTCTTCACTCCTACAATGAGCAGTTCTTC.

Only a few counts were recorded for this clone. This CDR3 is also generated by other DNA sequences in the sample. The CDR3 sequence is CASSVGDSTEAFF. The CDR3 DNA follows: TGTGCCAGCAGCGTAGGGGACAGCACTGAAGCTTTCTTT. The gene calls are TRBV9 and TRBJ1-1, with 7 nucleotides matching TRBD1. Germline V gives CDR1 SGDLS, CDR2 YYNGEE. The CDR3 runs 13 residues. Trimming at V came to 0 bases and at J to 4 bases, leaving 0 bases not matched to a gene.

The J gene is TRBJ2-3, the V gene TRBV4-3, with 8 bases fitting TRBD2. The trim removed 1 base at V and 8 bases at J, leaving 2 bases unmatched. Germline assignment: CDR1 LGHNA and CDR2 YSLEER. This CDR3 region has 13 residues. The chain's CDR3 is CASSQVGLVTQYF. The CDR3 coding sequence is TGCGCCAGCAGCCAAGTGGGACTAGTTACGCAGTATTTT.

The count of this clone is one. The CDR3 sequence: CASSLVGRTSSRNEQFF. The CDR3 region has the DNA TGTGCCAGCAGCTTAGTGGGCCGGACTAGCAGCCGCAATGAGCAGTTCTTC. The chain couples TRBV11-2 to TRBJ2-1; 8 bases fit TRBD2. CDR1 and CDR2 from the germline V gene are SGHAT and FQNNGV. CDR3 length: 17 residues. V lost 1 base, J lost 6 bases, and 11 bases stayed unmatched. The whole variable domain, remainder taken from reference TRBV11-2 and TRBJ2-1, is EAGVAQSPRYKIIEKRQSVAFWCNPISGHATLYWYQQILGQGPKLLIQFQNNGVVDDSQLPKDRFSAERLKGVDSTLKIQPAKLEDSAVYLCASSLVGRTSSRNEQFFGPGTRLTVL.

For the CDR3, the DNA is TGTGCCAGCAGGTTAGACAGGGAGGGCAATCAGCCCCAGCATTTT. Its protein is CASRLDREGNQPQHF. J is TRBJ1-5 and V is TRBV6-5; 7 bases match TRBD1. The J segment lost 2 bases and the V segment lost 6 bases, leaving 7 bases of the junction unmatched. Germline-derived CDR1 and CDR2 are MNHEY and SVGAGI. The CDR3 consists of 15 residues.

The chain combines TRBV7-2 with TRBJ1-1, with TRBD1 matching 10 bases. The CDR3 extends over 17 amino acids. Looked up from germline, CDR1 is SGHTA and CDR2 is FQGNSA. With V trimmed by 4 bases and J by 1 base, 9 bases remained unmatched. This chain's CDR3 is CASSSTGGNPSNTEAFF. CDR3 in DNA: TGTGCCAGCAGCTCGACAGGGGGCAACCCATCGAACACTGAAGCTTTCTTT. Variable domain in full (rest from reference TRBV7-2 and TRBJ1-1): GAGVSQSPSNKVTEKGKDVELRCDPISGHTALYWYRQSLGQGLEFLIYFQGNSAPDKSGLPSDRFSAERTGGSVSTLTIQRTQQEDSAVYLCASSSTGGNPSNTEAFFGQGTRLTVV.

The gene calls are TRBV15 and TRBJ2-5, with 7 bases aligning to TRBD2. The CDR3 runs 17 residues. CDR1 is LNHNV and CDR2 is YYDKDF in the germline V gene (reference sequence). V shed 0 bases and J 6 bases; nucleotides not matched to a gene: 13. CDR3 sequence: CATSRDRGSGTGKTQYF. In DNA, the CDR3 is TGTGCCACCAGCAGAGATCGGGGCAGCGGGACTGGAAAGACCCAGTACTTC.

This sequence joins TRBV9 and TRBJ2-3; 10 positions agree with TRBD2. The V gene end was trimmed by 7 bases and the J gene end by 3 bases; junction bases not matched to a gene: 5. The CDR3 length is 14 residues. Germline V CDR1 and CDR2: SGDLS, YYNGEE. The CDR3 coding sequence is TGTGCCAGCGCCCGGACTAGCGGTACAGATACGCAGTATTTT. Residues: CASARTSGTDTQYF.

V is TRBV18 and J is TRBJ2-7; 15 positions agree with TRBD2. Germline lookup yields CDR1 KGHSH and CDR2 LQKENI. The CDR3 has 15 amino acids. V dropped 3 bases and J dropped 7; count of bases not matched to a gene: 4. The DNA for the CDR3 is TGTGCCAGCTCACCTTCGGGACTAGCGGGAGGAGAGCAGTACTTC. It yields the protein CASSPSGLAGGEQYF.

As DNA, the CDR3 is TGTGCCAGCTCACCTTCTGGCGGACTGAGCGAGCAGTACTTC. Its translation: CASSPSGGLSEQYF. This chain connects TRBV18 to TRBJ2-7; tentatively, D is TRBD2 (5 bases). Trimming cost V 3 bases and J 6 bases, with 15 bases left between them. This CDR3 contains 14 residues. Germline V gene lookup returns CDR1 KGHSH and CDR2 LQKENI.

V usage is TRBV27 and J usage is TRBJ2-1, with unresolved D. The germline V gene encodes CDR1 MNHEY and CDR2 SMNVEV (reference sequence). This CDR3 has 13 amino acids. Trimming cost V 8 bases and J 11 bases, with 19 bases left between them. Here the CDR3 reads CASSPPSLNQQFF. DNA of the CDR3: TGTGCCAGCTCTCCTCCCTCCCTAAATCAGCAGTTCTTC.

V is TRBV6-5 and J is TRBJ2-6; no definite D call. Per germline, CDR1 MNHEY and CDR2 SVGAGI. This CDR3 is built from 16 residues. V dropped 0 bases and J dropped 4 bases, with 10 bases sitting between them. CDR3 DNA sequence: TGTGCCAGCAGTTACTCGCCCAGATCCGGGGCCAACGTCCTGACTTTC. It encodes CASSYSPRSGANVLTF.

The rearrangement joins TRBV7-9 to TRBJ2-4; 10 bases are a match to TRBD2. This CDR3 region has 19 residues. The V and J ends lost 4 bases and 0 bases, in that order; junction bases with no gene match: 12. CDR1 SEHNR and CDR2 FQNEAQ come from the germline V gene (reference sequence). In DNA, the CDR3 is TGTGCCAGCAGCTATAGACAAGGACTAGCGGACATAGCCAAAAACATTCAGTACTTC. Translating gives CASSYRQGLADIAKNIQYF.

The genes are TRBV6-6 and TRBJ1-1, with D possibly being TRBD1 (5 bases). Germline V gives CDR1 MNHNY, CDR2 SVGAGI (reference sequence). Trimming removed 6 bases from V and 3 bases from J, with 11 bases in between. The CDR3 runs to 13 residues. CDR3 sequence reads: CASRGAGDTEAFF. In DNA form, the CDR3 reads TGTGCCAGCAGAGGGGCGGGGGACACTGAAGCTTTCTTT.

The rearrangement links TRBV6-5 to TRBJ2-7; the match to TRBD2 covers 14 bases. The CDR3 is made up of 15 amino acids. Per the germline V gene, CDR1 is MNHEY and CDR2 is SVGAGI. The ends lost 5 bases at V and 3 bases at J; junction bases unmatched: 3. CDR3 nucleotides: TGTGCCAGCAGTCCGGGACTAGCGGGGGACTACGAGCAGTACTTC. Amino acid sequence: CASSPGLAGDYEQYF.

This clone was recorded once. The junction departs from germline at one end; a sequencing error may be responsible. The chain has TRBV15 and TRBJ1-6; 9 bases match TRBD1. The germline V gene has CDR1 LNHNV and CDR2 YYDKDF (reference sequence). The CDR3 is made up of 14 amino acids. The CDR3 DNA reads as TGTGCCATCAGCAGAGACAGGGGGAATTCACCCCTCCACTTT. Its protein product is CAISRDRGNSPLHF.

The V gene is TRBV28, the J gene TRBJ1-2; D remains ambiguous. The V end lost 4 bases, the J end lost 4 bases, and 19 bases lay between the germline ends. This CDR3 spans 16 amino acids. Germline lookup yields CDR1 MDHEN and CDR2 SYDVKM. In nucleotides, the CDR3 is TGTGCCAGCAGTTACCCGAAGAGTATTGGTGGCTATGGCTACACCTTC. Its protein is CASSYPKSIGGYGYTF.

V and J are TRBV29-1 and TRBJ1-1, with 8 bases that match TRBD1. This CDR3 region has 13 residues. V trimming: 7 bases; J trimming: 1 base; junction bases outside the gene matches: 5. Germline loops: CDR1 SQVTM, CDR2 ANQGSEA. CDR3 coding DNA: TGCAGCGGGGAGACAGGGGAGAACACTGAAGCTTTCTTT. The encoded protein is CSGETGENTEAFF. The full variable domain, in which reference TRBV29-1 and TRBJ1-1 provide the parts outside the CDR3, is SAVISQKPSRDICQRGTSLTIQCQVDSQVTMMFWYRQQPGQSLTLIATANQGSEATYESGFVIDKFPISRPNLTFSTLTVSNMSPEDSSIYLCSGETGENTEAFFGQGTRLTVV.

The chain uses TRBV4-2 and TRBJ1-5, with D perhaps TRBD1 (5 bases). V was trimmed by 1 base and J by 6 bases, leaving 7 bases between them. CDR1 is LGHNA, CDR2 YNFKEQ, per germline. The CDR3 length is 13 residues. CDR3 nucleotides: TGTGCCAGCAGCCAAGGGGGCAGTCAGCCCCAGCATTTT. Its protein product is CASSQGGSQPQHF.

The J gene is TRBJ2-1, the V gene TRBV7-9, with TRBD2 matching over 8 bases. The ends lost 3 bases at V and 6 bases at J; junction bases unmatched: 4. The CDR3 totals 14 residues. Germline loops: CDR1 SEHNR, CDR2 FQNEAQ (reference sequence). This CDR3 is CASSLREVGNEQFF. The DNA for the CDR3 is TGTGCCAGCAGCTTGCGGGAGGTAGGCAATGAGCAGTTCTTC. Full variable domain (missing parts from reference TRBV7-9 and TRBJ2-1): DTGVSQNPRHKITKRGQNVTFRCDPISEHNRLYWYRQTLGQGPEFLTYFQNEAQLEKSRLLSDRFSAERPKGSFSTLEIQRTEQGDSAMYLCASSLREVGNEQFFGPGTRLTVL.

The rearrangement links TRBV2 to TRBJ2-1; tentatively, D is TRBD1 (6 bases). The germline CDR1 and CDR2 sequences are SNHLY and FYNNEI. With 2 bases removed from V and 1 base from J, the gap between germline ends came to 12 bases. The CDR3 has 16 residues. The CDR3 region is CASSETTGWSYNEQFF. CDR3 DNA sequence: TGTGCCAGCAGTGAAACCACAGGGTGGTCCTACAATGAGCAGTTCTTC.

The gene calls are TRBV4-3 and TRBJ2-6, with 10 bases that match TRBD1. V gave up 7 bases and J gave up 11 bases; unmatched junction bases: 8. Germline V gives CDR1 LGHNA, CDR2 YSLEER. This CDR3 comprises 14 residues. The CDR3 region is CASNRYGTGDVLTF. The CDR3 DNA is TGCGCCAGCAACCGGTACGGGACAGGGGACGTCCTGACTTTC.